These 26 T cell receptor beta chains share one sample of origin, sequenced in a study of blood T cells in healthy people across ages. A second about 6 to 11 cycle PCR used barcoded and J-beta primers. TCRdb fed the 5' RACE reads into MiXCR, producing one record per CDR3 protein. The repertoire includes 700,000 to 950,000 distinct CDR3 sequences, roughly 43% of them detected once, and roughly 19% sits in the top ten. Specimen: blood. The source of these receptors is a woman between 55 and 75 years old in good health.

V usage is TRBV11-2 and J usage is TRBJ2-4; TRBD2 aligns across 10 bases. This CDR3 region has 15 residues. CDR1 and CDR2 (germline): SGHAT, FQNNGV. Trimming cost V 1 base and J 3 bases; bases outside gene matches: 0. The CDR3 reads CASSLASGSKNIQYF. The CDR3 DNA reads TGTGCCAGCAGCTTAGCTAGCGGGAGCAAAAACATTCAGTACTTC.

V usage is TRBV4-2 and J usage is TRBJ1-2; D is perhaps TRBD1 (5 bases). The germline V gene has CDR1 LGHNA and CDR2 YNFKEQ. The CDR3 length is 17 residues. V lost 3 bases to trimming and J lost 0 bases, with 17 bases between them. The CDR3 sequence is CASSHLPGTASNYGYTF. The DNA for the CDR3 is TGTGCCAGCAGCCACCTCCCCGGGACTGCCTCTAACTATGGCTACACCTTC.

The rearrangement joins TRBV6-2 or TRBV6-3 to TRBJ1-2; no definite D call. Trimming pared 2 bases from V and 4 bases from J, leaving 8 bases between. Germline CDR1 reads MNHEY; CDR2 reads SVGEGT. The CDR3 has 13 residues. CDR3 in amino acids: CASSYGEIYGYTF. The CDR3 nucleotides are TGTGCCAGCAGTTACGGGGAGATCTATGGCTACACCTTC.

This chain joins TRBV28 and TRBJ1-1; tentatively, D is TRBD1 (6 bases). V gave up 5 bases and J gave up 12 bases, with 19 bases separating them. The length of the CDR3 is 13 residues. Per the germline V gene, CDR1 is MDHEN and CDR2 is SYDVKM. CDR3 sequence: CASSGTTVGSTFF. In DNA, the CDR3 is TGTGCCAGCAGTGGGACAACGGTAGGGTCAACTTTCTTT. The whole variable domain, remainder taken from reference TRBV28 and TRBJ1-1, is DVKVTQSSRYLVKRTGEKVFLECVQDMDHENMFWYRQDPGLGLRLIYFSYDVKMKEKGDIPEGYSVSREKKERFSLILESASTNQTSMYLCASSGTTVGSTFFGQGTRLTVV.

The sample holds a few counts of this clonotype. V usage is TRBV12-3 or TRBV12-4 and J usage is TRBJ1-2; D is undetermined. The CDR3 sequence is 14 residues long. Deletions cut 1 base from V and 4 bases from J, with 10 bases between. CDR3 region: CASSLGRWTYGYTF. The CDR3 bases are TGTGCCAGCAGTTTAGGGAGGTGGACCTATGGCTACACCTTC.

The chain has TRBV5-6 and TRBJ2-1; D is undetermined. Germline CDR1 SGHDT, CDR2 YYEEEE. The CDR3 has 13 amino acids. V dropped 7 bases and J dropped 0 bases, with 8 bases sitting between them. CDR3 DNA sequence: TGTGCCAGCGAAGATCGCTCCTACAATGAGCAGTTCTTC. Amino acid sequence: CASEDRSYNEQFF. Full variable domain (outside the CDR3, taken from reference TRBV5-6 and TRBJ2-1): DAGVTQSPTHLIKTRGQQVTLRCSPKSGHDTVSWYQQALGQGPQFIFQYYEEEERQRGNFPDRFSGHQFPNYSSELNVNALLLGDSALYLCASEDRSYNEQFFGPGTRLTVL.

The rearrangement joins TRBV7-2 to TRBJ1-2; TRBD1 matches 8 bases. CDR1 and CDR2 (germline): SGHTA, FQGNSA. V gave up 7 bases and J gave up 6 bases; unmatched junction bases: 10. This CDR3 contains 14 residues. The CDR3 DNA reads as TGTGCCAGCAACTTTAGGGGACAGGATAATGGCTACACCTTC. Translation gives CASNFRGQDNGYTF.

This chain uses TRBV7-2 with TRBJ2-1, with 7 bases matching TRBD1. Trimming cost V 5 bases and J 8 bases; bases outside gene matches: 6. The CDR3 is 13 residues long. Germline-derived CDR1 and CDR2 are SGHTA and FQGNSA. The DNA of the CDR3 is TGTGCCAGCAGCGCCCACAGGGGCCATGAGCAGTTCTTC. This gives the protein CASSAHRGHEQFF.

There are a few counts of this clonotype. The chain couples TRBV29-1 to TRBJ2-1; 14 nucleotides match TRBD2. The CDR3 has 14 amino acids. V lost 2 bases and J lost 15; bases outside the gene matches: 9. CDR1 and CDR2 from the germline V gene are SQVTM and ANQGSEA. The CDR3 protein is CSVETTSGRGVRFF. For the CDR3, the DNA is TGCAGCGTTGAAACGACTAGCGGGAGGGGTGTCCGGTTCTTC.

The chain links TRBV30 to TRBJ1-2, with D uncertain. Germline CDR1 and CDR2: GTSNPN and SVGIG (reference sequence). The CDR3 is made up of 12 amino acids. Trimming stripped 1 base from V and 5 bases from J, with 8 bases between. The CDR3 reads CAWSAPGYGYTF. CDR3 coding DNA: TGTGCCTGGAGTGCCCCCGGGTATGGCTACACCTTC.

The V gene is TRBV5-6, the J gene TRBJ2-6; D might be TRBD1 (6 bases). In germline, CDR1 is SGHDT, CDR2 YYEEEE. The CDR3 sequence is 15 residues long. Trimming cost V 4 bases and J 1 base, with 9 bases left between them. The CDR3 sequence is CASSMTGSGANVLTF. CDR3 sequence (DNA): TGTGCCAGCAGCATGACAGGTTCTGGGGCCAACGTCCTGACTTTC.

V and J are TRBV20-1 and TRBJ1-2; maybe TRBD1 (5 bases). Germline V gene data show CDR1 as DFQATT and CDR2 as SNEGSKA (reference sequence). The CDR3 is 15 amino acids. Trimming pared 5 bases from V and 0 bases from J, leaving 16 bases between. The CDR3, as DNA: TGCAGTGCTCCTGGGAACAGGCCCCCTAACTATGGCTACACCTTC. Protein product: CSAPGNRPPNYGYTF.

J is TRBJ1-5 and V is TRBV27; 11 bases are a match to TRBD1. Germline CDR1 and CDR2: MNHEY and SMNVEV (reference sequence). There are 16 residues in the CDR3. V lost 6 bases to trimming and J lost 2 bases; unmatched junction nucleotides: 6. The CDR3 region has the DNA TGTGCCAGCAGGGTAGGACAGGGGGCTGGCAATCAGCCCCAGCATTTT. This codes for CASRVGQGAGNQPQHF.

The J gene is TRBJ2-5, the V gene TRBV20-1, with TRBD2 matching over 8 bases. Trimming cost V 0 bases and J 2 bases; bases outside gene matches: 5. The CDR3 covers 15 residues. Germline V CDR1 and CDR2: DFQATT, SNEGSKA (reference sequence). For the CDR3, the DNA is TGCAGTGCTAGAGAGGCGACTAGCGTACAAGAGACCCAGTACTTC. It encodes CSAREATSVQETQYF.

V and J are TRBV6-2 or TRBV6-3 and TRBJ2-3; D ambiguous. V was trimmed by 2 bases and J by 3 bases, leaving 12 bases between them. Germline CDR1 MNHEY, CDR2 SVGEGT. The CDR3 loop spans 15 amino acids. CDR3 nucleotides: TGTGCCAGCAGTTACAACCCAGATCGGACAGATACGCAGTATTTT. It encodes CASSYNPDRTDTQYF.

The J gene is TRBJ2-6, the V gene TRBV6-6; TRBD1 might be the D (5 bases). This CDR3 has 14 amino acids. The ends were cut back, 10 bases at V and 1 base at J, with 11 bases in the middle. Per the germline V gene, CDR1 is MNHNY and CDR2 is SVGAGI (reference sequence). CDR3 residues: CAITQGSGANVLTF. The CDR3 DNA follows: TGTGCCATCACCCAGGGTTCTGGGGCCAACGTCCTGACTTTC.

This clonotype was seen a handful of times. The chain has TRBV7-3 and TRBJ2-7; D remains ambiguous. The CDR3 extends over 13 amino acids. Germline V gene lookup returns CDR1 SGHTA and CDR2 FQGTGA. V lost 4 bases to trimming and J lost 0 bases, with 7 bases between them. CDR3 sequence: CASSSGVSYEQYF. In DNA, the CDR3 is TGTGCCAGCAGCTCAGGCGTCTCCTACGAGCAGTACTTC.

The chain carries TRBV6-6 and TRBJ2-5, with D maybe TRBD2 (6 bases). TRBJ2-7 matches the DNA end more closely, so the J call is doubtful. The CDR3 runs to 12 residues. From germline, CDR1 is MNHNY and CDR2 SVGAGI (reference sequence). CDR3 bases: TGTGCCAGCAGTAACTACGGGAGCGAGCAGTACTTC. Protein sequence: CASSNYGSEQYF.

In its sample, this clonotype was seen many times. The gene calls are TRBV20-1 and TRBJ2-7; tentatively, D is TRBD1 (6 bases). Germline-derived CDR1 and CDR2 are DFQATT and SNEGSKA (reference sequence). The CDR3 contains 12 residues. V lost 2 bases and J lost 4, with 9 bases in between. Here the CDR3 reads CSARRDNYEQYF. CDR3 coding DNA: TGCAGTGCTAGACGGGACAATTACGAGCAGTACTTC.

V gene TRBV7-2 combines with J gene TRBJ2-7; TRBD2 agrees at 14 bases. Matching the DNA end better, TRBJ2-5 makes the J call doubtful. The CDR3 is made up of 15 amino acids. Germline-derived CDR1 and CDR2 are SGHTA and FQGNSA. The CDR3 DNA sequence: TGTGCCAGCAGCCCTAGGACTAGCGGGGGGCAGACCCAGTACTTC. It codes for CASSPRTSGGQTQYF.

This clonotype was counted once. The germline gene is not matched at one end of the junction; a read error may be the cause. V is TRBV25-1 and J is TRBJ1-5, with a tentative D call TRBD1 (5 bases). The length of the CDR3 is 13 residues. Germline V gene data show CDR1 as MGHDK and CDR2 as SYGVNS. CDR3 DNA: TGTGCCGGCAGTCAAACGGGGGATCAGCCCCAGCATTTT. Translating it yields CAGSQTGDQPQHF.

This clonotype came up once. The chain links TRBV6-6 to TRBJ2-7, with 10 bases matching TRBD1. The CDR3 covers 15 residues. CDR1 is MNHNY, CDR2 SVGAGI, per germline (reference sequence). V lost 4 bases to trimming and J lost 0 bases; unmatched junction nucleotides: 3. The CDR3 sequence is CASSLGQGYSYEQYF. The DNA of the CDR3 is TGTGCCAGCAGTTTGGGACAGGGGTACTCCTACGAGCAGTACTTC.

This clonotype was observed many times. CDR3 sequence: CSVPLGTSVLGEQYF. DNA of the CDR3: TGCAGCGTCCCACTAGGGACTAGCGTATTAGGGGAGCAGTACTTC. This chain joins TRBV29-1 and TRBJ2-7, with TRBD2 matching 10 bases. The V gene end was trimmed by 6 bases and the J gene end by 7 bases; junction bases not matched to a gene: 15. Germline V gene data show CDR1 as SQVTM and CDR2 as ANQGSEA. There are 15 residues in the CDR3.

This clonotype was counted between two and nine times. The rearrangement uses TRBV20-1 and TRBJ2-7, with D perhaps TRBD1 (5 bases). The germline V gene encodes CDR1 DFQATT and CDR2 SNEGSKA (reference sequence). CDR3 length: 12 amino acids. V was shortened by 3 bases and J by 7 bases, with 13 bases between the two germline ends. The CDR3 loop is CSASPRAREQYF. The CDR3 DNA reads TGCAGTGCTAGCCCCAGGGCTAGAGAGCAGTACTTC.

CDR3 sequence: CASSLEGPQHF. As DNA, the CDR3 is TGTGCCAGCAGCTTAGAGGGGCCCCAGCATTTT. The chain couples TRBV7-2 to TRBJ1-5; D uncertain. CDR1 and CDR2 from the germline V gene are SGHTA and FQGNSA. The CDR3 has 11 amino acids. Trimming took off 1 base at V and 9 bases at J, with 4 bases between the two ends.

V gene TRBV5-1 combines with J gene TRBJ2-3; TRBD2 matches at 7 bases. The junction had 8 bases not matched to a gene; V was cut back by 4 bases and J by 0 bases. Germline V CDR1 and CDR2: SGHRS, YFSETQ. This CDR3 region has 16 residues. CDR3 region: CASSRSGDPSTDTQYF. In DNA, the CDR3 is TGCGCCAGCAGCAGAAGCGGGGACCCTAGCACAGATACGCAGTATTTT.